This TCR beta chain is from a study of breast tumors, draining lymph nodes, adjacent tissues. For this clonotype: Its antigen is unidentified.

Overall study findings and caveats: Tumors had less TCR diversity than lymph nodes, more than nontumor tissue. Data only fit, rather than demonstrated, lymph node origin of most tumor T cells. Compared with basal-like, luminal-like tumors shared significantly more repertoire with nontumor tissue. The data were judged consistent with most tumor T cells coming from lymph node and expanding in tumor.

MiXCR, run by TCRdb on the multiplex PCR reads, gives a single entry per CDR3 protein. Of tens of thousands of distinct CDR3 sequences listed, around 30% are singletons. Axillary draining lymph nodes of breast cancer patients supplied the node samples. The clonotype originates from a female donor with breast cancer. Some clones in this sample may be carry-over from other donors' samples. Material for sequencing was axillary lymph node tissue.

DNA of the CDR3: TGTGCCAGCAGGAAACAGGGAGTCGATGAGCAGTTCTTC. Residues: CASRKQGVDEQFF. The V and J genes are TRBV6-2 or TRBV6-3 and TRBJ2-1; possible D gene TRBD1, 6 bases. Germline V gives CDR1 MNHEY, CDR2 SVGEGT. The CDR3 is 13 residues long. V lost 6 bases to trimming and J lost 8 bases, with 14 bases between them.